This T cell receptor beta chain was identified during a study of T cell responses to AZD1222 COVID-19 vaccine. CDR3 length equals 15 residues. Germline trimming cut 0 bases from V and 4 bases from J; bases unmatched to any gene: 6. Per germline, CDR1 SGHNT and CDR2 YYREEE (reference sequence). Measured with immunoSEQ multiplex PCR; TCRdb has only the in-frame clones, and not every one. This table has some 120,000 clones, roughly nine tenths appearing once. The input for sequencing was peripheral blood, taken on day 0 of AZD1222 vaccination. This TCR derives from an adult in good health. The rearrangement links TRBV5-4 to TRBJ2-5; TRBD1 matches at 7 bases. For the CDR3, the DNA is TGTGCCAGCAGCTTGGGACAGGGAAGGGGAGAGACCCAGTACTTC. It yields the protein CASSLGQGRGETQYF.